The TCR beta chain described here comes from a study of T cell repertoires in cytomegalovirus infection. Study overall: Both recently identified HLA-C-restricted and well-studied HLA-B-restricted CMV epitopes were used in the study.

TCRdb ran MiXCR on the reads and lists one entry per CDR3 protein. The table lists hundreds of thousands of distinct CDR3 sequences, roughly 28% of them singletons. Turning to this clonotype: Its antigen is undetermined.

The V gene end was trimmed by 4 bases and the J gene end by 2 bases; junction bases not matched to a gene: 10. The CDR3 spans 16 residues. CDR1 is ENHRY and CDR2 is SYGVKD in the germline V gene. This receptor was taken from a human donor in good health (CMV status not recorded). Some clones in this sample may be carry-over from other donors' samples. The source was cultured PBMCs, collected from culture after CMV antigen stimulation. The chain uses TRBV10-3 and TRBJ1-2, with 7 bases identical to TRBD1. DNA of the CDR3: TGTGCCATCAGTGTATCTAGTATACAGGGGAACTATGGCTACACCTTC. It codes for CAISVSSIQGNYGYTF.